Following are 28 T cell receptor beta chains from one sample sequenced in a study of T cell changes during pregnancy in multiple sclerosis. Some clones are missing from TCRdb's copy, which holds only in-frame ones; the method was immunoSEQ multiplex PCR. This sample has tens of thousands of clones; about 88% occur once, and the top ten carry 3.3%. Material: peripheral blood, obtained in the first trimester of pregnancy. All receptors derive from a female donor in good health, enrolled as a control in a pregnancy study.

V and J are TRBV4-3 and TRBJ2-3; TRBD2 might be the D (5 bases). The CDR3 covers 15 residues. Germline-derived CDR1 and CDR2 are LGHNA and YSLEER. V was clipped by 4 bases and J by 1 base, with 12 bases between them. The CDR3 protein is CASSPKGSGTDTQYF. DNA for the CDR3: TGCGCCAGCAGCCCCAAAGGGAGCGGCACAGATACGCAGTATTTT.

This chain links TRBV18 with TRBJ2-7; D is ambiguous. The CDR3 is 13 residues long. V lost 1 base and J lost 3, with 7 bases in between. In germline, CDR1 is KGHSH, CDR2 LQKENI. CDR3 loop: CASSPQHRYEQYF. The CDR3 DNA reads TGTGCCAGCTCACCACAACACCGCTACGAGCAGTACTTC.

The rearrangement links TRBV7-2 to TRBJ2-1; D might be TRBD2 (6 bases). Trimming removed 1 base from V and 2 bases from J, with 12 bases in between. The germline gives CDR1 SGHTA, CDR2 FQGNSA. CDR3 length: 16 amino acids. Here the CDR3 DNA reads TGTGCCAGCAGCTTAGTGTTGGCGGGACCCTACAATGAGCAGTTCTTC. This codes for CASSLVLAGPYNEQFF.

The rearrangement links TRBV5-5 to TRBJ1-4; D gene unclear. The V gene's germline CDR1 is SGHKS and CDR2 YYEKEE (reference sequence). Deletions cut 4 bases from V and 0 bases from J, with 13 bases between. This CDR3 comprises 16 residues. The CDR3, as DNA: TGTGCCAGCAGCCCTACGCCGATTGCAACTAATGAAAAACTGTTTTTT. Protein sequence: CASSPTPIATNEKLFF.

The CDR3 DNA follows: TGTGCCAGCAGTCAACGACAGGGAAGGGAGCAGTACTTC. The encoded protein is CASSQRQGREQYF. This rearrangement joins TRBV7-2 to TRBJ2-7, with 7 nucleotides matching TRBD1. CDR1 is SGHTA and CDR2 is FQGNSA in the germline V gene. The CDR3 length is 13 residues. With V trimmed by 6 bases and J by 7 bases, 9 bases remained unmatched.

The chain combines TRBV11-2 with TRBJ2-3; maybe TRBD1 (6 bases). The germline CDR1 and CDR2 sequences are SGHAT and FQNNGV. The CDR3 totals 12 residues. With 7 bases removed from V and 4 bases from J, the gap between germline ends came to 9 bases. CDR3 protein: CASKGVPDTQYF. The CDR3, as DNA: TGTGCCAGCAAGGGGGTCCCAGATACGCAGTATTTT.

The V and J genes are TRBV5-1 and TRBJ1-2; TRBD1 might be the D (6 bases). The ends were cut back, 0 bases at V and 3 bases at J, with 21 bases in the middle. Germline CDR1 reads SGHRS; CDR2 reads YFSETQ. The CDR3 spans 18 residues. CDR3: CASSLGYLQGSRDYGYTF. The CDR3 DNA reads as TGCGCCAGCAGCTTGGGGTATCTACAGGGATCGAGGGACTATGGCTACACCTTC.

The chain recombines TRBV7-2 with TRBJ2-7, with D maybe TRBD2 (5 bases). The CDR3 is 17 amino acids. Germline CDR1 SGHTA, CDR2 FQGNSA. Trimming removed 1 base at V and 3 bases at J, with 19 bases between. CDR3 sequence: CASSLDSRGNLFYEQYF. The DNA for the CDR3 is TGTGCCAGCAGCTTAGATAGTCGGGGTAACCTCTTCTACGAGCAGTACTTC.

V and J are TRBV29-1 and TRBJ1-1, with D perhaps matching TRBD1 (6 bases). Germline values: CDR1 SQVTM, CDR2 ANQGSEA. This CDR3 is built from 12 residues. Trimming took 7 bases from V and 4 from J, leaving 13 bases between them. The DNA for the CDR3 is TGCAGCGCCCCGATGGGGGCCACTGAAGCTTTCTTT. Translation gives CSAPMGATEAFF.

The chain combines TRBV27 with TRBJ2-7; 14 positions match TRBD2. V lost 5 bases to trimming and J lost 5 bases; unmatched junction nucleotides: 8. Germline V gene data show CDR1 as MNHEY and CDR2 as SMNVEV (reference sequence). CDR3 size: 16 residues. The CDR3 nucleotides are TGTGCCAGCAGTACCGGGACTAGCGGGAGCGGGCACGAGCAGTACTTC. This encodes CASSTGTSGSGHEQYF.

In DNA, the CDR3 is TGTGCCAGCGTATCCCCCAGGGGCTATGGCTACACCTTC. It translates to CASVSPRGYGYTF. The chain links TRBV7-9 to TRBJ1-2, with D perhaps TRBD1 (6 bases). V was clipped by 8 bases and J by 4 bases, with 14 bases between them. Germline V gene lookup returns CDR1 SEHNR and CDR2 FQNEAQ (reference sequence). The CDR3 is 13 amino acids. The whole variable domain, remainder taken from reference TRBV7-9 and TRBJ1-2, is DTGVSQNPRHKITKRGQNVTFRCDPISEHNRLYWYRQTLGQGPEFLTYFQNEAQLEKSRLLSDRFSAERPKGSFSTLEIQRTEQGDSAMYLCASVSPRGYGYTFGSGTRLTVV.

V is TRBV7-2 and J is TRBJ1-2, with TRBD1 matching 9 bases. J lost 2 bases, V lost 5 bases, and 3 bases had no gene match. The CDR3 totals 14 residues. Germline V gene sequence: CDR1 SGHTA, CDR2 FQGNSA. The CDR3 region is CASSLQGANYGYTF. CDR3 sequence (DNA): TGTGCCAGCAGCCTACAGGGGGCCAACTATGGCTACACCTTC.

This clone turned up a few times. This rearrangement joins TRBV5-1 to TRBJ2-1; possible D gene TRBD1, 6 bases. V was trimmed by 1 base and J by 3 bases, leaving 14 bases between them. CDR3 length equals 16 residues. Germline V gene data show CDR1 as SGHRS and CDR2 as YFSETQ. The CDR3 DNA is TGCGCCAGCAGCTTGTTACCGGGACACCTCTACAATGAGCAGTTCTTC. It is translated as CASSLLPGHLYNEQFF.

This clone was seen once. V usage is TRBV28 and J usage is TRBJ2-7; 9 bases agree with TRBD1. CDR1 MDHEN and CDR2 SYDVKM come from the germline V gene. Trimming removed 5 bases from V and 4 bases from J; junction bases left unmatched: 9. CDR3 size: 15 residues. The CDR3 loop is CASSNPGTGYYEQYF. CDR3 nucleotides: TGTGCCAGCAGTAACCCCGGGACAGGGTATTACGAGCAGTACTTC.

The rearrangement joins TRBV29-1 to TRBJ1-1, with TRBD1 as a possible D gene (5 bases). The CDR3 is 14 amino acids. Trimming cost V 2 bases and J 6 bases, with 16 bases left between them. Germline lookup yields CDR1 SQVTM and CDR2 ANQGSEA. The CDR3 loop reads CSVERWQGESEAFF. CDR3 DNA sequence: TGCAGCGTTGAACGGTGGCAGGGCGAATCTGAAGCTTTCTTT.

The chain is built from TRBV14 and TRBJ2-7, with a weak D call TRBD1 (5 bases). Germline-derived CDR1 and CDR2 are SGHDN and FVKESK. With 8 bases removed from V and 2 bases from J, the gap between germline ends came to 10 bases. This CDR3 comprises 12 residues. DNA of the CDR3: TGTGCCAGCGCAGGGAACCCCTACGAGCAGTACTTC. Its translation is CASAGNPYEQYF.

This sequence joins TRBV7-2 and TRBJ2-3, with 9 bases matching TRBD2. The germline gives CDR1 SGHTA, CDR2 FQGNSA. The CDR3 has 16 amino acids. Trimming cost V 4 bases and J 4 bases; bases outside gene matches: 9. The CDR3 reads CASSYGASGAADTQYF. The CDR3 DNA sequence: TGTGCCAGCAGCTATGGGGCTAGCGGGGCGGCAGATACGCAGTATTTT. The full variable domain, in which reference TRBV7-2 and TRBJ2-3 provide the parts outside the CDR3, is GAGVSQSPSNKVTEKGKDVELRCDPISGHTALYWYRQSLGQGLEFLIYFQGNSAPDKSGLPSDRFSAERTGGSVSTLTIQRTQQEDSAVYLCASSYGASGAADTQYFGPGTRLTVL.

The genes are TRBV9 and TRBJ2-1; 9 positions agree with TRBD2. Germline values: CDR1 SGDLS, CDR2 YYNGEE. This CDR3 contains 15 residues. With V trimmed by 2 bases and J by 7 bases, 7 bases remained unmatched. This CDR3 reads CASSVGLAGLNEQFF. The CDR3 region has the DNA TGTGCCAGCAGCGTGGGACTAGCCGGGCTAAATGAGCAGTTCTTC.

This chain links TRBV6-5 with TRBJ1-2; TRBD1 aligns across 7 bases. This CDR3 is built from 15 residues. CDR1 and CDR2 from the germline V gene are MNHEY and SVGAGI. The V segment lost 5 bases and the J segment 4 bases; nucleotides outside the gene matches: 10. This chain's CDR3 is CASSRIRGHLYGYTF. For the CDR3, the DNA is TGTGCCAGCAGTCGCATTAGGGGGCATCTCTATGGCTACACCTTC.

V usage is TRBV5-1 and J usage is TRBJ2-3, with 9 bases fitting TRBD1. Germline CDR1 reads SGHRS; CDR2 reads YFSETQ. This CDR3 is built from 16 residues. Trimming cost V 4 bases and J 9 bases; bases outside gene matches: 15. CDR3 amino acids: CASSATTGTGMVTQYF. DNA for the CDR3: TGCGCCAGCAGCGCAACAACCGGGACAGGGATGGTCACGCAGTATTTT.

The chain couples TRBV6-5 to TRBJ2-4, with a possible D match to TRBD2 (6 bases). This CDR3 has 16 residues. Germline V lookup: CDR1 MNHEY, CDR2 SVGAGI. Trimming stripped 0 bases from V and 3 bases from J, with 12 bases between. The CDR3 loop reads CASSYSVGGVKNIQYF. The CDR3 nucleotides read TGTGCCAGCAGTTACTCTGTCGGGGGAGTCAAAAACATTCAGTACTTC.

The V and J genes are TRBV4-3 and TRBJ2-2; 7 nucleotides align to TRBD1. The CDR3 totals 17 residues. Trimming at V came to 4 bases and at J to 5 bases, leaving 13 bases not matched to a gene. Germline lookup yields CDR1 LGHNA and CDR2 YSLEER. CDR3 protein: CASSPSHRGGKTGELFF. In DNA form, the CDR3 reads TGCGCCAGCAGCCCTTCCCACAGGGGTGGGAAGACCGGGGAGCTGTTTTTT.

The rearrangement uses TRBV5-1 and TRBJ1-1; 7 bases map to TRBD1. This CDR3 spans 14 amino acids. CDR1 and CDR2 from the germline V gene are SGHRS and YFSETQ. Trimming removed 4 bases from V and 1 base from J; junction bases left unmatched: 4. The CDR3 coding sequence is TGCGCCAGCAGCACGACAGGGCAGAACACTGAAGCTTTCTTT. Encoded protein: CASSTTGQNTEAFF. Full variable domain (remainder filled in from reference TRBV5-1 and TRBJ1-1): KAGVTQTPRYLIKTRGQQVTLSCSPISGHRSVSWYQQTPGQGLQFLFEYFSETQRNKGNFPGRFSGRQFSNSRSEMNVSTLELGDSALYLCASSTTGQNTEAFFGQGTRLTVV.

The DNA for the CDR3 is TGTGCCACCAGCAGAGTCCCCCTAGCGAATTACGACAATGAGCAGTTCTTC. Translated, it gives CATSRVPLANYDNEQFF. The chain uses TRBV15 and TRBJ2-1; tentatively, D is TRBD2 (6 bases). V lost 1 base, J lost 5 bases, and 18 bases lay in between. The CDR3 runs to 17 residues. From germline, CDR1 is LNHNV and CDR2 YYDKDF (reference sequence).

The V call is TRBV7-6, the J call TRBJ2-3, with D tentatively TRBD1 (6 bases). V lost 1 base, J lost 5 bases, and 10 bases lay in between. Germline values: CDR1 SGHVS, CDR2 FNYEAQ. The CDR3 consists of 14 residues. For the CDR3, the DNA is TGTGCCAGCAGCTTAGAAAGGGGGAAAGATACGCAGTATTTT. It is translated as CASSLERGKDTQYF.

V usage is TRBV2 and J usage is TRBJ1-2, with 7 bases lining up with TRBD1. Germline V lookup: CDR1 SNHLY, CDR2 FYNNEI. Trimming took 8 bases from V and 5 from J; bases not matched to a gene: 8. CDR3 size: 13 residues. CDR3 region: CASGRTGEYGYTF. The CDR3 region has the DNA TGTGCCAGCGGAAGGACAGGCGAATATGGCTACACCTTC.

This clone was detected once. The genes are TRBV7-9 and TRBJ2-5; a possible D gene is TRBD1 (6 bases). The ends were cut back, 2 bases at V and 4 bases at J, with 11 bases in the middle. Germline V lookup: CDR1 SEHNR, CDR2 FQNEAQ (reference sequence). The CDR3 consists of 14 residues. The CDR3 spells CASSLIRDTETQYF. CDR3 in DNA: TGTGCCAGCAGCTTAATAAGGGACACAGAGACCCAGTACTTC.

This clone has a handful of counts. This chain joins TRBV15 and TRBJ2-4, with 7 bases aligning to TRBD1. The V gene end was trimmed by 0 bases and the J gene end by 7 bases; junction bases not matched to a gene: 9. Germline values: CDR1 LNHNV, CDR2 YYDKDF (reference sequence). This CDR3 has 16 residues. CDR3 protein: CATSRDPRGRMNIQYF. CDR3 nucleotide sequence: TGTGCCACCAGCAGAGACCCGAGGGGGCGAATGAACATTCAGTACTTC.